The next 28 T cell receptor beta chains were all read from a single sample in a study of identical twins. TCRdb independently ran MiXCR on the 5' RACE reads; one entry per CDR3 protein. This sample yields 350,000 to 600,000 distinct CDR3 sequences, of which more than 13% are seen a single time; 0.5% to 0.65% belongs to the top ten. These data also formed part of another study, on yellow fever vaccine responses in identical twins.

Input material: CD4+ T cells sorted from blood. Receptors originate from a woman aged 18-29 years in good health.

This clonotype has ten or more counts. The genes are TRBV15 and TRBJ2-7; D remains ambiguous. CDR3 length: 15 residues. CDR1 and CDR2 (germline): LNHNV, YYDKDF (reference sequence). V lost 1 base, J lost 2 bases, and 12 bases lay in between. Written as DNA, the CDR3 is TGTGCCACCAGCAGAGCTCCCCCGGGTACCTACGAGCAGTACTTC. It encodes CATSRAPPGTYEQYF.

This chain joins TRBV29-1 and TRBJ2-3; D gene unclear. Trimming stripped 4 bases from V and 1 base from J, with 9 bases between. CDR3 length equals 13 residues. CDR1 and CDR2 (germline): SQVTM, ANQGSEA. The CDR3 region has the DNA TGCAGCGTTGTAACTTGGGGCACAGATACGCAGTATTTT. Translated, it gives CSVVTWGTDTQYF.

The chain carries TRBV15 and TRBJ2-7; 9 bases match TRBD1. V gave up 5 bases and J gave up 4 bases; unmatched junction bases: 9. The CDR3 consists of 15 residues. The germline CDR1 and CDR2 sequences are LNHNV and YYDKDF (reference sequence). CDR3 in amino acids: CATSRPGQGIYEQYF. The CDR3 DNA follows: TGTGCCACCAGCCGGCCGGGACAGGGAATTTACGAGCAGTACTTC.

This clonotype was seen a few times. V gene TRBV21-1 combines with J gene TRBJ2-1. TRBV21-1 is a pseudogene locus. The CDR3 length is 14 residues. CDR3 DNA sequence: TGTGCCAGCAGCAAGAGACTTCCCTACAATGAGCAGTTCTTC. Its protein is CASSKRLPYNEQFF.

The chain links TRBV28 to TRBJ2-7; possibly TRBD1 for D (6 bases). The CDR3 spans 13 residues. Trimming pared 7 bases from V and 0 bases from J, leaving 10 bases between. The germline V gene encodes CDR1 MDHEN and CDR2 SYDVKM. In nucleotides, the CDR3 is TGTGCCAGCACAGGGGTCTACTCCTACGAGCAGTACTTC. Encoded protein: CASTGVYSYEQYF.

In this sample, this clonotype turned up many times. The chain recombines TRBV7-9 with TRBJ1-6; the D is unclear. The germline CDR1 and CDR2 sequences are SEHNR and FQNEAQ (reference sequence). CDR3 size: 13 residues. Trimming stripped 5 bases from V and 8 bases from J, with 10 bases between. CDR3 sequence: CASSPGRDSPLHF. CDR3 DNA sequence: TGTGCCAGCAGCCCCGGAAGGGATTCACCCCTCCACTTT.

This clonotype was observed many times. The V and J genes are TRBV7-2 and TRBJ1-5, with 8 positions matching TRBD1. The CDR3 sequence is 15 residues long. Germline V CDR1 and CDR2: SGHTA, FQGNSA. Germline trimming cut 4 bases from V and 0 bases from J; bases unmatched to any gene: 2. CDR3 sequence (DNA): TGTGCCAGCAGCTCAGGGGGCGCTAGCAATCAGCCCCAGCATTTT. It encodes CASSSGGASNQPQHF.

This clonotype was seen a few times. The chain links TRBV7-9 to TRBJ1-1, with TRBD1 matching 8 bases. V lost 4 bases and J lost 3; bases outside the gene matches: 7. Germline CDR1 SEHNR, CDR2 FQNEAQ (reference sequence). This CDR3 is 15 amino acids long. The CDR3 loop reads CASSSATGVDTEAFF. The DNA of the CDR3 is TGTGCCAGCAGCTCGGCGACAGGGGTTGACACTGAAGCTTTCTTT.

This clonotype was recorded at least ten times. The chain recombines TRBV5-1 with TRBJ2-7; 10 nucleotides align to TRBD1. This CDR3 is 14 amino acids long. Losses at the gene ends were 0 bases for V and 7 bases for J; bases not matched to a gene: 4. Germline V gives CDR1 SGHRS, CDR2 YFSETQ. The CDR3 nucleotides are TGCGCCAGCAGCTTGGACCGGGACAGGGGAGAGCAGTACTTC. Its protein product is CASSLDRDRGEQYF.

This rearrangement joins TRBV4-3 to TRBJ2-4, with 12 bases identical to TRBD2. J lost 0 bases, V lost 0 bases, and 6 bases had no gene match. Germline CDR1 is LGHNA and CDR2 is YSLEER. The CDR3 is made up of 19 amino acids. In nucleotides, the CDR3 is TGCGCCAGCAGCCAAGAACGACTAGCGGGAGATGTAGCCAAAAACATTCAGTACTTC. This translates into CASSQERLAGDVAKNIQYF.

This chain uses TRBV3-1 with TRBJ2-3; D not certain. The V end lost 1 base, the J end lost 0 bases, and 5 bases lay between the germline ends. Germline-derived CDR1 and CDR2 are LGHDT and YNNKEL (reference sequence). The CDR3 has 14 amino acids. CDR3 nucleotides: TGTGCCAGCAGCCAAGTTATTAGCACAGATACGCAGTATTTT. Its protein is CASSQVISTDTQYF.

This chain uses TRBV20-1 with TRBJ2-1; D uncertain. The germline V gene encodes CDR1 DFQATT and CDR2 SNEGSKA (reference sequence). CDR3 length: 11 amino acids. Deletions cut 6 bases from V and 8 bases from J, with 11 bases between. The CDR3 bases are TGCAGTGCCCAGAGTACCTATGAGCAGTTCTTC. Residues: CSAQSTYEQFF.

This clonotype was recorded at least ten times. The V gene is TRBV4-3, the J gene TRBJ2-4; unclear D gene. The V gene lost 1 base and the J gene lost 0 bases, with 13 bases spanning the gap. This CDR3 has 17 residues. The germline V gene encodes CDR1 LGHNA and CDR2 YSLEER. CDR3 sequence: CASSQVFARLAKNIQYF. The CDR3 bases are TGCGCCAGCAGCCAAGTGTTTGCTAGGCTAGCCAAAAACATTCAGTACTTC.

This clonotype was recorded a few times. The V and J genes are TRBV12-3 or TRBV12-4 and TRBJ2-5, with 9 positions matching TRBD1. The CDR3 loop spans 14 amino acids. V shed 7 bases, J shed 4 bases, and the junction held 7 bases outside the gene matches. The CDR3 region has the DNA TGTGCCAGCACCTCGGACAGGGGATTAGAGACCCAGTACTTC. Translated, it gives CASTSDRGLETQYF.

In its sample, this clonotype was seen many times. The rearrangement links TRBV15 to TRBJ2-7; the D gene is possibly TRBD1 (5 bases). The CDR3 runs to 15 residues. V was trimmed by 0 bases and J by 6 bases, leaving 15 bases between them. Per germline, CDR1 LNHNV and CDR2 YYDKDF (reference sequence). CDR3 protein: CATSREQGKVGEQYF. CDR3 bases: TGTGCCACCAGCAGAGAGCAGGGAAAAGTAGGCGAGCAGTACTTC.

The chain uses TRBV24-1 and TRBJ2-3, with TRBD1 matching over 9 bases. Germline V CDR1 and CDR2: KGHDR, SFDVKD. The CDR3 runs to 15 residues. The ends lost 10 bases at V and 0 bases at J; junction bases unmatched: 7. CDR3 in DNA: TGTGCCACAGGAAGGACAGGGGATAGCACAGATACGCAGTATTTT. It encodes CATGRTGDSTDTQYF.

The CDR3 sequence: CATSTPGHYTDTQYF. DNA for the CDR3: TGTGCCACCAGCACCCCGGGACACTATACAGATACGCAGTATTTT. The chain combines TRBV15 with TRBJ2-3, with D tentatively TRBD1 (6 bases). CDR1 is LNHNV and CDR2 is YYDKDF in the germline V gene (reference sequence). The CDR3 loop spans 15 amino acids. Trimming removed 4 bases at V and 3 bases at J, with 14 bases between.

The J gene is TRBJ1-6, the V gene TRBV5-4; no clear D. The CDR3 totals 13 residues. With 3 bases removed from V and 7 bases from J, the gap between germline ends came to 8 bases. The germline V gene has CDR1 SGHNT and CDR2 YYREEE (reference sequence). The CDR3 DNA reads as TGTGCCAGCAGCTCGGAGATAAATTCACCCCTCCACTTT. Its translation: CASSSEINSPLHF.

This clonotype turned up a few times. This sequence joins TRBV28 and TRBJ1-5; perhaps TRBD1 as D (5 bases). Germline CDR1 MDHEN, CDR2 SYDVKM. The CDR3 has 15 amino acids. Trimming shortened V by 3 bases and J by 1 base, and 10 bases separated the two germline ends. In DNA form, the CDR3 reads TGTGCCAGCAGTTTTGGGGGGACCAGCAATCAGCCCCAGCATTTT. Translating gives CASSFGGTSNQPQHF.

This clonotype has at least ten counts. The chain links TRBV15 to TRBJ2-1; D is unclear. V was pared by 1 base and J by 2 bases, with 6 bases between. CDR3 length: 14 amino acids. The germline V gene encodes CDR1 LNHNV and CDR2 YYDKDF (reference sequence). The CDR3 DNA reads TGTGCCACCAGCAGAGGTTCCACCTACAATGAGCAGTTCTTC. Translation gives CATSRGSTYNEQFF.

The chain is built from TRBV18 and TRBJ1-2; D is possibly TRBD1 (5 bases). Trimming cost V 3 bases and J 0 bases, with 8 bases left between them. Germline CDR1 reads KGHSH; CDR2 reads LQKENI. The CDR3 is made up of 14 amino acids. CDR3 coding DNA: TGTGCCAGCTCACCGGGGGACGCTAACTATGGCTACACCTTC. It yields the protein CASSPGDANYGYTF.

Turning to this clonotype: An end of the junction differs from the germline gene, which may be a read error. J is TRBJ2-2 and V is TRBV7-9; D perhaps matches TRBD2 (5 bases). CDR1 SEHNR and CDR2 FQNEAQ come from the germline V gene (reference sequence). The CDR3 runs to 13 residues. CDR3 coding DNA: TGTGCCAGCAGCTTTGAGGGCACCGGGGAGCAGTTTTTT. Residues: CASSFEGTGEQFF. Complete variable domain (other parts from reference TRBV7-9 and TRBJ2-2): DTGVSQNPRHKITKRGQNVTFRCDPISEHNRLYWYRQTLGQGPEFLTYFQNEAQLEKSRLLSDRFSAERPKGSFSTLEIQRTEQGDSAMYLCASSFEGTGEQFFGEGSRLTVL.

This clonotype was counted only a few times. This chain uses TRBV7-9 with TRBJ2-3; D might be TRBD2 (5 bases). The CDR3 has 14 amino acids. V lost 5 bases, J lost 4 bases, and 13 bases lay in between. Looked up from germline, CDR1 is SEHNR and CDR2 is FQNEAQ (reference sequence). The chain's CDR3 is CASSPTRIADTQYF. The CDR3 DNA follows: TGTGCCAGCAGCCCCACTAGGATTGCAGATACGCAGTATTTT.

J is TRBJ2-1 and V is TRBV5-1, with D perhaps TRBD1 or TRBD2 (5 bases each). Germline values: CDR1 SGHRS, CDR2 YFSETQ. CDR3 size: 15 residues. Trimming took 7 bases from V and 0 from J, leaving 14 bases between them. The CDR3 here is CASLRNGGSYNEQFF. CDR3 sequence (DNA): TGCGCCAGCTTGAGGAATGGGGGCTCCTACAATGAGCAGTTCTTC.

In DNA, the CDR3 is TGTGCCAGCAGCTTTAGCGGGAAGGAAGGCAATGAGCAGTTCTTC. It specifies CASSFSGKEGNEQFF. The rearrangement links TRBV7-2 to TRBJ2-1; the match to TRBD2 covers 8 bases. Per germline, CDR1 SGHTA and CDR2 FQGNSA. There are 15 residues in the CDR3. V lost 3 bases to trimming and J lost 6 bases; unmatched junction nucleotides: 7. The full variable domain, in which reference TRBV7-2 and TRBJ2-1 provide the parts outside the CDR3, is GAGVSQSPSNKVTEKGKDVELRCDPISGHTALYWYRQSLGQGLEFLIYFQGNSAPDKSGLPSDRFSAERTGGSVSTLTIQRTQQEDSAVYLCASSFSGKEGNEQFFGPGTRLTVL.

The chain couples TRBV20-1 to TRBJ2-3; maybe TRBD2 (5 bases). The germline V gene encodes CDR1 DFQATT and CDR2 SNEGSKA (reference sequence). There are 14 residues in the CDR3. V lost 5 bases, J lost 6 bases, and 18 bases lay in between. The CDR3 nucleotides are TGCAGTGCTGGACTCCAATCCGGGGTCGATACGCAGTATTTT. This encodes CSAGLQSGVDTQYF.

This chain connects TRBV28 to TRBJ2-2; D call uncertain. The CDR3 sequence is 17 residues long. Trimming pared 2 bases from V and 0 bases from J, leaving 13 bases between. In germline, CDR1 is MDHEN, CDR2 SYDVKM. The CDR3 DNA follows: TGTGCCAGCAGTTTAATAAAAGGCAGGCCGAACACCGGGGAGCTGTTTTTT. Its translation is CASSLIKGRPNTGELFF.

J is TRBJ2-7 and V is TRBV28; TRBD1 agrees at 9 bases. The CDR3 is made up of 13 amino acids. Germline V gene sequence: CDR1 MDHEN, CDR2 SYDVKM. The trim removed 7 bases at V and 2 bases at J, leaving 3 bases unmatched. The chain's CDR3 is CASNGDRAYEQYF. CDR3 in DNA: TGTGCCAGCAACGGGGACAGGGCCTACGAGCAGTACTTC.